The TCR beta chain described here comes from a study of blood T cell repertoires in COVID-19. On the study more broadly: The origin of the acute and convalescent COVID-19 samples was the United States, Italy and Spain. T cells, B-cell-depleted T cells, or PBMCs provided the cDNA or gDNA that served as material.

This clone was seen only a few times. As handled by the study authors: Quantification of nucleated cells was approximated via reference gene primer amplification. Sequenced by immunoSEQ multiplex PCR; TCRdb stores in-frame clones only, minus some. Clonal size and the V and J genes are those of that table, whereas D and trimming came from the DNA. The sample has about 50,000 clones; around four fifths are singletons. The CDR3 covers 16 residues. Germline V gives CDR1 MNHNS, CDR2 SASEGT. Trimming at V came to 2 bases and at J to 5 bases, leaving 8 bases not matched to a gene. This chain links TRBV6-1 with TRBJ1-2, with 10 positions matching TRBD1. The sequence derives from a human donor in a cohort sampled during active COVID-19. The sequencing input was peripheral blood. The CDR3 DNA follows: TGTGCCAGCAGTGAATTCGAGAGACAGGGGGCTTATGGCTACACCTTC. Its protein product is CASSEFERQGAYGYTF.